These T cell receptor beta chains were read from a single sample in a study of CD8 T cells in ankylosing spondylitis. TCRdb recomputed calls from the 5' RACE reads with MiXCR, one row per CDR3 protein. The sample records about 330,000 distinct CDR3 sequences, approximately 8% being singletons. The sequenced sample consisted of blood, either unsorted or a sorted T cell fraction (not recorded which). These receptor sequences come from a male donor with ankylosing spondylitis. The CDR3 runs from the conserved cysteine through the conserved F or W.

length	V	J	CDR3
13	TRBV29-1	TRBJ2-7	CSVPGRGPYEQYF
13	TRBV29-1	TRBJ2-2	CSVDFQNTGELFF
12	TRBV12-3/TRBV12-4	TRBJ2-7	CASSPYPYEQYF
16	TRBV5-1	TRBJ2-7	CASSGGTSGPLDEQYF
14	TRBV20-1	TRBJ1-6	CSANGQGGNSPLHF
14	TRBV10-3	TRBJ2-2	CAISEVRAAGELFF
13	TRBV5-1	TRBJ1-2	CASSSGTNYGYTF
15	TRBV12-3/TRBV12-4	TRBJ2-5	CASLFGLAGAETQYF
17	TRBV24-1	TRBJ2-3	CATSDPASGRAADTQYF
14	TRBV29-1	TRBJ2-2	CSVGQEKNTGELFF
16	TRBV3-1	TRBJ2-3	CASSQLTSGGIHTQYF
13	TRBV6-5	TRBJ2-5	CASSSRGVGTQYF
12	TRBV20-1	TRBJ1-6	CSDGDRHGPLHF